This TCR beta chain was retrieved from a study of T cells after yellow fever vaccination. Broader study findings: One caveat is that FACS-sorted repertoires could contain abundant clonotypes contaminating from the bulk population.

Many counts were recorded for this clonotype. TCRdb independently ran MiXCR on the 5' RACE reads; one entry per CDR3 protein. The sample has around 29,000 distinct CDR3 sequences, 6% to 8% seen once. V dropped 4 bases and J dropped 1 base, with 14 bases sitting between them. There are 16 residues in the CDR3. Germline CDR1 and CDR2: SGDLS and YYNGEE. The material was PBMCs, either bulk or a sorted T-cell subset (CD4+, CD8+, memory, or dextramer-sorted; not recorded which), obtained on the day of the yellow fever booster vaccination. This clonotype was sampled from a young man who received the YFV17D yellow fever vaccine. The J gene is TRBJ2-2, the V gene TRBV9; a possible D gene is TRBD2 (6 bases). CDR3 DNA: TGTGCCAGCAGCCCCCGGACTACGGGGAACACCGGGGAGCTGTTTTTT. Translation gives CASSPRTTGNTGELFF.